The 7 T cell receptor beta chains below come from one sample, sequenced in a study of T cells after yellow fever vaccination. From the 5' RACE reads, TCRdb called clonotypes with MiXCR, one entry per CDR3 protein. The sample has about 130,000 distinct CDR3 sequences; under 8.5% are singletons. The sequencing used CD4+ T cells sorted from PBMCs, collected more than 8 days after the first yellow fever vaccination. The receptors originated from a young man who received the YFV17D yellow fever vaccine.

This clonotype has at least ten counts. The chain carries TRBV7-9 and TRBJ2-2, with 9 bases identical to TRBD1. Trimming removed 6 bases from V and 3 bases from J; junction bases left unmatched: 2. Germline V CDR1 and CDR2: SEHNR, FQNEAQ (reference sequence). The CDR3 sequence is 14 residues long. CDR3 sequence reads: CASRRTGDTGELFF. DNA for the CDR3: TGTGCCAGCAGACGGACAGGGGACACCGGGGAGCTGTTTTTT.

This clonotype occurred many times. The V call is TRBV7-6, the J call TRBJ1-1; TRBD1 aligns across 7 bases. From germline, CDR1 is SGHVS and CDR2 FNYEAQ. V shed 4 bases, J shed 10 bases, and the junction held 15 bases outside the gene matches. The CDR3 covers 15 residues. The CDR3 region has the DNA TGTGCCAGCAGCTCCAGGGGGGGGGGCAGGTCCTCAGCTTTCTTT. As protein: CASSSRGGGRSSAFF.

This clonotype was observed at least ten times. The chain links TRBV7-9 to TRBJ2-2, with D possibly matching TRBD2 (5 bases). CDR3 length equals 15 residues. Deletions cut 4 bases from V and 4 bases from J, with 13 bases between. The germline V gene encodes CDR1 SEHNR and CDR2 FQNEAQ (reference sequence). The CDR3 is CASSSVGGFTGELFF. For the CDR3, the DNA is TGTGCCAGCAGCTCCGTCGGAGGTTTCACCGGGGAGCTGTTTTTT.

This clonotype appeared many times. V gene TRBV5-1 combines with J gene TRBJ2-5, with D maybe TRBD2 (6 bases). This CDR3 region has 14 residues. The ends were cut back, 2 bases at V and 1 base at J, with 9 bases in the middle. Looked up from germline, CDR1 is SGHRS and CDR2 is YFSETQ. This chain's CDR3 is CASSFGSTQETQYF. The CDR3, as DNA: TGCGCCAGCAGCTTCGGGAGTACCCAAGAGACCCAGTACTTC.

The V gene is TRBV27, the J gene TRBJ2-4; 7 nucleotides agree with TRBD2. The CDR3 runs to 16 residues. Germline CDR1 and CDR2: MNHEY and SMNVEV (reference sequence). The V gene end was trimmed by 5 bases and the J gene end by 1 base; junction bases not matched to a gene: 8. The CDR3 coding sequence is TGTGCCAGCAGTCCCGGGGAGGGAAGGGCCAAAAACATTCAGTACTTC. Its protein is CASSPGEGRAKNIQYF.

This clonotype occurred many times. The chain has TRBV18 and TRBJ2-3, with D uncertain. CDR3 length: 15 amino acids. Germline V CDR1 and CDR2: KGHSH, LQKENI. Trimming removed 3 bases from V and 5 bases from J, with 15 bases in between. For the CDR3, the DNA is TGTGCCAGCTCACCTGGCTGGCCTGGGGAAGATACGCAGTATTTT. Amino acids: CASSPGWPGEDTQYF. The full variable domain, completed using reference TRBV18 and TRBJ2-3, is NAGVMQNPRHLVRRRGQEARLRCSPMKGHSHVYWYRQLPEEGLKFMVYLQKENIIDESGMPKERFSAEFPKEGPSILRIQQVVRGDSAAYFCASSPGWPGEDTQYFGPGTRLTVL.

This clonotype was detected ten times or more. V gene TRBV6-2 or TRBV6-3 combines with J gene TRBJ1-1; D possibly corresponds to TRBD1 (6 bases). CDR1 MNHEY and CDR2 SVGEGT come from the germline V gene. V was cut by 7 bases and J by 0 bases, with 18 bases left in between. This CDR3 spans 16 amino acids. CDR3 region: CASIPGGGPMNTEAFF. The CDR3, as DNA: TGTGCCAGCATTCCCGGCGGGGGGCCCATGAACACTGAAGCTTTCTTT.